The source of this T cell receptor beta chain is a study of CD8+ T cells in alopecia areata. Across the whole study: Treated individuals took tofacitinib by mouth, 5 to 10 mg twice daily. Study-level findings and limits: It was observed that many expanded lesional clones persisted in scalp and blood during tofacitinib. TCR sharing was clearer in mice than between patients, perhaps partly owing to patient HLA diversity.

Concerning this clone itself: Its antigen is not known. A junction end diverges from the germline sequence, so it may reflect a read error.

cDNA prepared by RNA extraction and subsequent reverse transcription served as the template for sequencing. Clones were read by immunoSEQ multiplex PCR, and TCRdb kept only the in-frame ones, dropping some. The sample consists of 160,000 or so clones, roughly 63% of them appearing once. Noted treatment: oral pan-JAK inhibitor, 5-10 mg twice daily. Patients with alopecia areata provided lesional scalp punch biopsies as well as peripheral blood. The source was CD4+ T cells sorted from blood, collected at approximately week 55, from a patient treated with tofacitinib. This TCR came from a human donor with alopecia areata.

The CDR3 spells CASSPTGAGANVLTF. The CDR3 DNA follows: TGTGCTAGCAGCCCAACAGGGGCTGGGGCCAACGTCCTGACTTTC. J is TRBJ2-6 and V is TRBV7-7, with TRBD1 matching 7 bases. CDR1 SSHAT and CDR2 FNYEAQ come from the germline V gene (reference sequence). This CDR3 contains 15 residues.